This TCR beta chain was sequenced during a study of blood T cell repertoires in COVID-19 (TCRdb year 2020). About the study as a whole: Samples from collaborators originated in the United States, Italy and Spain and spanned both the acute and convalescent phases of COVID-19. The samples were drawn from two sources: the first 160 participants of the ongoing ImmuneRACE study, and 1,000 to 1,500 subjects contributed by 6 global collaborators. Nearly every sample came with metadata listing a de-identified subject ID, COVID-19 status, age in years and sex. The prospective study material was composed of cDNA or gDNA derived from T cells, B-cell-depleted T cells, or PBMCs. A freely available public database, intended as a resource for researchers studying the immune response to SARS-CoV-2, is where the repertoires were released. HLA class I and class II types, where available, came from metadata supplied by the sample provider rather than from assay-based typing. The dataset comprised deeply sampled blood TCRbeta repertoires from subjects exposed to, actively infected with, or recovered from COVID-19.

Collaborating institutions collected whole blood in K2EDTA tubes following their own protocols. For TCRbeta analysis, collaborator samples were shipped as frozen whole blood, as isolated PBMCs, or as DNA extracted from either sample type. TCRbeta CDR3 regions were amplified from genomic DNA by means of the immunoSEQ Assay, a bias-controlled multiplex PCR. The source study handled its data this way. The number of nucleated cells in each sample was estimated by amplification of reference gene primers within the assay. Sequence reads were collapsed and filtered to measure the absolute abundance of every unique TCRbeta CDR3 rearrangement. For each sample, productive Simpson clonality was calculated as the square root of Simpson's diversity index over productive rearrangements. TCRdb took over this immuneACCESS table, retaining in-frame rearrangements with V and J assigned. Such tables are incomplete; in checked studies, under half of the missing clones stem from an unresolved V gene, and the remainder is unexplained. The V and J calls and clone size were taken over from that table, and D and trimming were inferred from the DNA. This sample comprises around 110,000 clones, over 65% of them detected only once. The ten largest clonotypes hold roughly 2.4% of the sample.

As concerns this clone: There is no known antigen for this receptor. Base qualities are not recorded, but no much larger clone differs from it by a single base.

Overall study results and their limits: The quantity of clinical and demographic metadata differed by source and by participant and was supplied without curation.

As encoded in the germline V gene (reference sequence), CDR1 is MNHEY while CDR2 is SMNVEV. Counted from cysteine to phenylalanine, this CDR3 has 15 amino acids. Only CDR3 DNA remains: 45 bases, in frame from the first base. Trimming removed 5 bases from V and 3 bases from J; the gene matches leave 5 bases unexplained. Sequenced sample: peripheral blood. The sequence derives from a young man with acute or convalescent COVID-19. This chain joins TRBV27 to TRBJ1-2; 11 middle bases align to TRBD1. The nucleotides are TGTGCCAGCAGTGCGGACAGGGGGCACGACTATGGCTACACCTTC. Translated, this is CASSADRGHDYGYTF.